These 10 T cell receptor delta chains were sequenced from one sample in a study of γδ T cells in repeated Plasmodium falciparum infection. TCRdb fed the multiplex PCR reads into CATT to redo clone calling. Of 90,000 or so delta-chain clones listed, roughly 0.98% are singletons. Bulk repertoires came from Vgamma9/Vdelta2+ or Vdelta2-negative gammadelta T cells flow-sorted from PBMC. Sequencing input: gamma-delta T cells from blood. Every receptor here comes from a pool of human donors (malaria-infected and uninfected, not separated).

There are a few counts of this clone. The TCRdb protein comes from a much larger clone and disagrees with this DNA's translation at residue 6, likely due to a read error; the protein given here is derived from the DNA. The chain joins TRDV2 to TRDJ1; TRDD3 agrees at 10 bases. This CDR3 is built from 17 residues. Germline V gives CDR1 GEAIGNYY, CDR2 EKD. Trimming removed 0 bases from V and 4 bases from J; junction bases left unmatched: 10. The CDR3 nucleotides read TGTGCCTGTGACACCCGCCCGGTGGGGGATACTGACGATAAACTCATCTTT. Residues: CACDTRPVGDTDDKLIF.

A word on this clone: For this DNA, TCRdb reports the protein of a much larger clone, which diverges at residue 3, most likely from a read error; the protein presented here is translated directly from the DNA. The gene calls are TRDV2 and TRDJ1; the match to TRDD3 covers 12 bases. TCRdb is silent on the J gene; assignment here came from matching the DNA to germline. CDR3 length equals 19 residues. Germline V gene lookup returns CDR1 GEAIGNYY and CDR2 EKD. CDR3 bases: TGTGCCTGGGACACCACTCCCGTACTGGGGGATACTGCCACCGATAAACTCATCTTT. Its protein product is CAWDTTPVLGDTATDKLIF.

There are a few counts of this clone. TCRdb attributes to this sequence the protein of a much larger clone, which differs from the DNA translation at residue 10; a read error is likely, and the protein displayed is translated from the DNA. The chain joins TRDV1 to TRDJ1; perhaps TRDD3 as D (5 bases). Germline loops: CDR1 TSWWSYY, CDR2 QGS. This CDR3 spans 17 amino acids. The V and J ends lost 2 bases and 3 bases respectively, with 19 bases between them. CDR3 in amino acids: CALGEFPPGRYSDKLIF. The CDR3 DNA is TGTGCTCTTGGGGAATTTCCCCCTGGGAGATACTCCGATAAACTCATCTTT.

This clone has only a few counts. A far larger clone is only one base removed, so a read error is likely. Within the sample, other DNA sequences also encode this same CDR3. The chain employs TRDV1 and TRDJ1, with TRDD3 identical over 10 bases. TCRdb is silent on the J gene; assignment here came from matching the DNA to germline. This CDR3 region has 25 residues. Germline V gene lookup returns CDR1 TSWWSYY and CDR2 QGS. The CDR3 loop is CALGVQPFPVRVLGDQDQRVDKLIF. In nucleotides, the CDR3 is TGTGCCCTTGGGGTCCAGCCGTTTCCAGTCCGAGTACTGGGGGATCAGGACCAACGGGTCGATAAACTCATCTTT.

The sample holds a few counts of this clone. A read error is likely here: a far larger clone is one base away. This same CDR3 is encoded by further DNA sequences in the sample. The genes are TRDV1 and TRDJ3; 10 nucleotides align to TRDD3. This CDR3 has 23 residues. Germline V gene lookup returns CDR1 TSWWSYY and CDR2 QGS. V dropped 1 base and J dropped 0; count of bases not matched to a gene: 15. The CDR3 here is CALGERDSFPGGYDSWDTRQMFF. DNA for the CDR3: TGTGCTCTTGGGGAACGGGATTCCTTCCCAGGGGGATACGACTCCTGGGACACCCGACAGATGTTTTTC.

With regard to this clone: The protein recorded in TCRdb matches a much larger clone and deviates from this DNA's translation at residue 19, suggesting a read error; the protein here is obtained by translating the DNA. V gene TRDV1 combines with J gene TRDJ1; TRDD3 aligns across 7 bases. This CDR3 has 21 residues. CDR1 and CDR2 from the germline V gene are TSWWSYY and QGS. CDR3 sequence: CALGEPTPILGTRIGTDKHIF. CDR3 nucleotide sequence: TGTGCTCTTGGGGAACCCACTCCGATACTGGGGACGCGAATTGGCACCGATAAACACATCTTT.

This clone has only a few counts. This DNA translates differently at residue 15 from the TCRdb protein, which is that of a much larger clone; a read error is likely, and the protein shown is the DNA's own translation. The J gene is TRDJ1, the V gene TRDV1; D ambiguous. Germline-derived CDR1 and CDR2 are TSWWSYY and QGS. This CDR3 spans 19 amino acids. The CDR3 protein is CALGELESSRSFITEKLIF. CDR3 bases: TGTGCTCTTGGGGAACTAGAGTCGTCCCGGTCCTTTATTACCGAAAAACTCATCTTT.

In the case of this clone: TCRdb pairs this DNA with a much larger clone's protein that differs at residue 5, likely a read error; the protein shown was translated from the DNA. The chain combines TRDV2 with TRDJ3, with D perhaps TRDD3 (5 bases). The J gene, not given by TCRdb, was assigned here from a germline match of the nucleotide sequence. The V gene's germline CDR1 is GEAIGNYY and CDR2 EKD. Trimming left V 3 bases short and J 0 bases short, with 23 bases between. CDR3 size: 21 residues. CDR3 amino acids: CACDAPEGSGKPSWDTRQMFF. Written as DNA, the CDR3 is TGTGCCTGTGACGCTCCGGAGGGGAGTGGCAAACCCTCCTGGGACACCCGACAGATGTTTTTC.

This chain connects TRDV1 to TRDJ1; TRDD2 matches at 9 bases. TCRdb offers no J gene call, so here the DNA was matched to germline to obtain one. V lost 1 base to trimming and J lost 1 base; unmatched junction nucleotides: 10. This CDR3 comprises 18 residues. Germline CDR1 is TSWWSYY and CDR2 is QGS. Written as DNA, the CDR3 is TGTGCTCTTGGGGAACCACCCTTCCTACCGTTGTCCACCGATAAACTCATCTTT. Translated: CALGEPPFLPLSTDKLIF.

About this clone: This probably arose from a read error, given a far larger clone one base away. Distinct nucleotide sequences in the sample also encode this CDR3. This chain connects TRDV1 to TRDJ1, with D perhaps TRDD3 (6 bases). Because TCRdb records no J gene, it was assigned here through a match of the DNA to germline. CDR3 length: 24 amino acids. Germline CDR1 and CDR2: TSWWSYY and QGS. V lost 3 bases, J lost 0 bases, and 38 bases lay in between. CDR3 protein: CALGERSHVRGGLGQFPYTDKLIF. CDR3 DNA sequence: TGTGCTCTTGGGGAGCGCTCCCACGTCAGGGGTGGGCTGGGGCAATTTCCCTACACCGATAAACTCATCTTT.